This T cell receptor beta chain was sequenced in a study of monozygotic twins with inflammatory bowel disease (dated by TCRdb to between 2018 and 2020). Notes on the research overall: The complete study included 28 monozygotic twin pairs: 19 IBD-discordant Danish pairs and nine German pairs, of which four were IBD-concordant and five were IBD-discordant. Disease-associated traits were sought mainly through comparisons between IBD patients and their genetically identical healthy co-twins within discordant pairs. Each individual had, on average, about 151 000 unique TCRalpha sequences and 181 000 unique TCRbeta sequences available for analysis. The paper as a whole reports these results and caveats: Because patients were on differing immunosuppressive treatments, the repertoires may have picked up extra background noise and inter-individual variability. Repertoire similarity did not differ between concordant and discordant twins, which could be due to limited statistical power. Compared with healthy twins, IBD patients shared fewer clonotypes with other individuals, and the difference was most pronounced in patients with signs of disease activity. Different T cell subtypes could not be distinguished in the analysis. Measured by the inverse Simpson index, TCRbeta repertoire diversity was lower in IBD patients than in their healthy co-twins. The results gave no support for a single strong signal or clonotype linked to IBD.

Library creation used 5' RACE. Preparation of each TCR library used approximately 3,700 ng of total RNA. cDNA was synthesized with SMARTScribe reverse transcriptase in eight separate reactions per sample. During cDNA synthesis, unique molecular identifiers containing a 6-nucleotide sample barcode were introduced by template switching. Amplification of TCRalpha and TCRbeta cDNA involved two nested PCRs of 16 and 9 cycles, and each PCR was followed by bead purification. Before amplification, cDNA was treated with uracil DNA-glycosylase and purified using the QIAquick PCR purification kit. The second PCR was the step at which Illumina TruSeq-compatible adapters and sample-specific barcodes were added. Library quality and concentration were assessed using TapeStation and Qubit, and about 5 ng of each library was pooled. Sequencing of the pooled libraries was done on an Illumina HiSeq2500 single-index Rapid Run using custom sequencing primers and 2 x 100 bp reads. The source study handled its data this way. MiGEC version 1.2.6 was used for UMI-based consensus assembly, which corrected PCR and sequencing errors. MiXCR version 2.1.1 was used for V(D)J alignment, clonotype assembly and CDR3 extraction. Normalisation of gene usage, clonotype sharing and MAIT/NKT TCR abundance was achieved by analysing the top 1000, 10 000 and 20 000 clonotypes per sample. Diversity was computed as the inverse Simpson index with the vegan R package after downsampling to 27 000 UMIs. Paired Mann-Whitney U tests were applied to discordant twin pairs, with Benjamini-Hochberg correction for multiple testing. After the reads were reprocessed by TCRdb, one entry was made per CDR3 protein sequence, with no DNA. The V and J calls follow TCRdb's processing rather than the paper's. The table for this sample lists more than 300,000 distinct CDR3 sequences. 2% to 3% of the sample comes from the top ten.

From each donor, a roughly 2.5 ml peripheral blood sample was drawn into PAXgene tubes and stored at -80 degrees C. Total RNA was isolated from whole blood with the PAXgene blood miRNA kit on an automated QIAcube, without T cell sorting. Peripheral blood from monozygotic twin pairs concordant or discordant for inflammatory bowel disease was subjected to deep TCRalpha and TCRbeta repertoire profiling with unique molecular barcoding. Smoking habits were recorded for all twin pairs, and each individual was classified as a current, former or never smoker. CDR1 SQVTM and CDR2 ANQGSEA are derived from the germline V gene. The CDR3 sequence holds 11 residues, the cysteine and phenylalanine included. No DNA sequence was recorded. Worth noting for this clonotype: Its antigen specificity is not known.

Sequencing used blood. The chain is assembled from TRBV29-1 and TRBJ2-7; TCRdb's assignment of TRBD2 cannot be checked, as there is no DNA. The sequence came from a human donor with ulcerative colitis or Crohn's disease, or a healthy co-twin of an affected twin (not recorded which). The CDR3 protein sequence reads: CSVEGGYEQYF.